The table lists the clone carrying this T cell receptor (beta chain) with many counts. The antigen remains unidentified. This sample stems from a study of blood T cells in healthy people across ages. V lost 1 base and J 6 bases, leaving 9 bases between the germline ends. This CDR3 comprises 13 residues. The germline CDR1 and CDR2 sequences are SGHNT and YYREEE (reference sequence). Study outcomes and limitations: Per-million-T-cell TCR beta diversity fell roughly linearly with age.

The authors ran a second PCR of about 6 to 11 cycles using a sample-barcoded 5' primer and a J-beta primer mix. TCRdb ran MiXCR on the 5' RACE reads and lists one entry per CDR3 protein. The table shows some 560,000 distinct CDR3 sequences, with roughly a quarter occurring only once. These records were also assigned to another study, of T cells of mothers and their children.

The receptor was derived from a boy between 2 and 15 years old in good health. Sequenced material: blood. This chain joins TRBV5-4 and TRBJ2-3; TRBD2 is a possible D gene (5 bases). The DNA for the CDR3 is TGTGCCAGCAGCTTGACTAGAGGTGATACGCAGTATTTT. This codes for CASSLTRGDTQYF.